The rows below give T cell receptor beta chains drawn from one sample of a study of PD-L1 blockade in urothelial cancer. The repertoire was sequenced with immunoSEQ multiplex PCR; TCRdb's copy has only in-frame clones and lacks some. The sample records under 55,000 clones, about 80% being singletons. The sample consisted of PBMCs, taken around atezolizumab (anti-PD-L1) treatment. All receptors come from a man in his forties with urothelial cancer. Both conserved end residues are part of each CDR3. A D gene is named only where the DNA matches it firmly. Clone size is shown for a subset of rows, as once, few, many or a class of expanded clone.

d_call	v_call	clone_size	j_call	cdr3_nt	cdr3_aa
NA	TRBV20-1	NA	TRBJ2-3	TGCAGCAACAGAGTGGCAGATACGCAGTATTTT	CSNRVADTQYF
NA	TRBV5-1	NA	TRBJ1-2	TGCGCCAGCAGCGTGGCAGGGGACCCCGCCAGTAACTATGGCTACACCTTC	CASSVAGDPASNYGYTF
NA	TRBV9	once	TRBJ2-7	TGTGCCAGCAGCCACAACAGGGGGGGCGAGCAGTACTTC	CASSHNRGGEQYF
NA	TRBV18	NA	TRBJ2-3	TGTGCCAGCTCAGGAGGGTCAATCGGCATCGGGGATACGCAGTATTTT	CASSGGSIGIGDTQYF
TRBD1	TRBV18	NA	TRBJ2-5	TGTGCCAGCTCCCAAGGACAGGTCGAAGAGACCCAGTACTTC	CASSQGQVEETQYF
NA	TRBV5-6	few	TRBJ1-4	TGTGCCAGCAGCTTATCGACAGGAACAACTAATGAAAAACTGTTTTTT	CASSLSTGTTNEKLFF
NA	TRBV11-2	NA	TRBJ2-1	TGTGCCAGCAGCTTAGATCGGGATGAGCAGTTCTTC	CASSLDRDEQFF
TRBD1	TRBV7-6	NA	TRBJ2-3	TGTGCCAGCAGCCGAGGACAGGGCGATACGCAGTATTTT	CASSRGQGDTQYF
NA	TRBV11-3	NA	TRBJ2-1	TGTGCCAGCAGCCCGTCAGGACAGTTAGTTTACAATGAGCAGTTCTTC	CASSPSGQLVYNEQFF
NA	TRBV5-1	once	TRBJ1-1	TGCGCCAGCAGCTTGGAGGGGGAAATGAACACTGAAGCTTTCTTT	CASSLEGEMNTEAFF
NA	TRBV28	NA	TRBJ1-1	TGTGCCAGTCTTCAAGGGGGCACTGAAGCTTTCTTT	CASLQGGTEAFF
TRBD1	TRBV5-1	NA	TRBJ2-5	TGCGCCAGCAGCCCTCACCCTAGACAGGGGGAGACCCAGTACTTC	CASSPHPRQGETQYF
NA	TRBV20-1	NA	TRBJ2-5	TGCAGTGCGAACCACCAGGAGACCCAGTACTTC	CSANHQETQYF
NA	TRBV29-1	NA	TRBJ1-1	TGCAGCGTCCCTGAAGCTAGGGGTTTCACTGAAGCTTTCTTT	CSVPEARGFTEAFF
NA	TRBV6-1	NA	TRBJ1-2	TGTGCCAGCAGTGAAGGGGACTTTTTGGGGGGCTACACCTTC	CASSEGDFLGGYTF
TRBD2	TRBV27	NA	TRBJ2-1	TGTGCCAGCAGCTCCAGCGGGAGAAGAGAAAAGCAGTTCTTC	CASSSSGRREKQFF
NA	TRBV7-6	NA	TRBJ2-5	TGTGCCAGCAGCTTGTCGGTCGGGGGGACCCAGTACTTC	CASSLSVGGTQYF
NA	TRBV7-8	few	TRBJ1-2	TGTGCCAGCAGCCCACGCACTAGCTATGGCTACACCTTC	CASSPRTSYGYTF
NA	TRBV4-2	few	TRBJ1-1	TGTGCCAGCAGCCGAACAGAAACAGCTGAAGCTTTCTTT	CASSRTETAEAFF
NA	TRBV23-1	NA	TRBJ1-3	TGCGCCAGCAGTCAATCGGGCAGGAGAAACACCATATATTTT	CASSQSGRRNTIYF
NA	TRBV6-6	once	TRBJ1-4	TGTGCCAGCAGTAATTTCGGCCGAGGTGAAAAACTGTTTTTT	CASSNFGRGEKLFF
NA	TRBV5-4	NA	TRBJ2-5	TGTGCCAGCAGCTTGGGGGGGAGCGGGGAGACCCAGTACTTC	CASSLGGSGETQYF
NA	TRBV12-5	NA	TRBJ2-5	TGTGCTAGTGGTTGCCCCCAGGTCGAACAGCAAGAGACCCAGTACTTC	CASGCPQVEQQETQYF
NA	TRBV7-3	once	TRBJ2-3	TGTGCCAGCAGCTTAATAGCGTCTAGCACAGATACGCAGTATTTT	CASSLIASSTDTQYF
TRBD1	TRBV27	NA	TRBJ2-7	TGTGCCAGCAGTTTTAGGACAGGGGGCCCCTACGAGCAGTACTTC	CASSFRTGGPYEQYF
TRBD2	TRBV4-1	NA	TRBJ2-7	TGCGCCAGCAGCCAAGGGTCGGCTAGCGGTACCTACGAGCAGTACTTC	CASSQGSASGTYEQYF
NA	TRBV7-9	NA	TRBJ2-7	TGTGCCAGCGTTAGGGGATCGATCTACGAGCAGTACTTC	CASVRGSIYEQYF
NA	TRBV9	NA	TRBJ1-2	TGTGCCAGCAGCGTAGCTAACGGGTATGGCTACACCTTC	CASSVANGYGYTF
TRBD1	TRBV11-2	NA	TRBJ2-7	TGTGCCAGCAGCTCTACCTGGGACAGCCTCTACGAGCAGTACTTC	CASSSTWDSLYEQYF
TRBD1	TRBV6-5	NA	TRBJ1-2	TGTGCCAGCAGTGGGGTGGGGACAGGTGAATATGGCTACACCTTC	CASSGVGTGEYGYTF
NA	TRBV5-6	NA	TRBJ2-7	TGTGCCAGCAGCCTGACTCCTGGCGAGCAGTACTTC	CASSLTPGEQYF
TRBD1	TRBV15	NA	TRBJ2-7	TGTGCCACCAGCAGAGTCAGGGGGCTGGACGAGCAGTACTTC	CATSRVRGLDEQYF
NA	TRBV7-2	NA	TRBJ1-1	TGTGCCAGCAGGGGGATAAGGGGTGGTACTGAAGCTTTCTTT	CASRGIRGGTEAFF
NA	TRBV9	NA	TRBJ2-1	TGTGCCAGCACCGTGAGACAGGCCCCTTACGATGAGCAGTTCTTC	CASTVRQAPYDEQFF
NA	TRBV4-1	NA	TRBJ1-1	TGCGCCAGCAGAGGGCTGGGAGACACTGAAGCTTTCTTT	CASRGLGDTEAFF
NA	TRBV12-5	NA	TRBJ2-1	TGTGCTAGTGGCCTCGGGGTGGATTACAATGAGCAGTTCTTC	CASGLGVDYNEQFF
NA	TRBV5-4	NA	TRBJ2-1	TGTGCCTACCACAATGGCGGAGAGGCCCCAGCGATCAATGAGCAGTTCTTC	CAYHNGGEAPAINEQFF
NA	TRBV5-8	NA	TRBJ2-1	TGTGCCAGCAGCTTGAGGACAGTATACAATATGCAGTTCTTC	CASSLRTVYNMQFF
TRBD1	TRBV29-1	NA	TRBJ1-2	TGCAGCGTCGGACAGGGGGCGATAGGCTACACCTTC	CSVGQGAIGYTF
TRBD2	TRBV5-5	NA	TRBJ2-3	TGTGCCAGCAGCTTTAGCGGGAGCGACACAGATACGCAGTATTTT	CASSFSGSDTDTQYF